This T cell receptor (beta chain) appears in the sequencing data of a study of spatial heterogeneity in lung cancer. Background on the study: Alpha-chain sequences were consistently detected in smaller numbers than beta-chain sequences. More than eight raw reads, on average, carried each unique TCR and UMI combination. Findings of the study overall: The number of expanded tumor alpha and beta chains correlated with mutation number. Nonsynonymous mutation counts, ubiquitous and regional, were tracked by the respective counts of ubiquitous and regional expanded TCRs.

From germline, CDR1 is SQVTM and CDR2 ANQGSEA. Trimming removed 6 bases from V and 4 bases from J, with 14 bases in between. The CDR3 runs 13 residues. Noted time point: sample taken at primary tumor resection. The donor population consisted of about 75 patients with untreated, early-stage non-small cell lung cancer. TCRdb itself ran the 5' RACE reads through MiXCR, one entry per CDR3 protein. The sample records 3,000 to 3,500 distinct CDR3 sequences, 35% being singletons. As regards this clonotype: Its antigen remains unknown.

The V gene is TRBV29-1, the J gene TRBJ2-3, with D possibly matching TRBD1 (5 bases). Material: lung tumor tissue, obtained at surgery. This clonotype was obtained from a female donor with early-stage non-small cell lung cancer. The CDR3 here is CSVLTEVPDTQYF. DNA for the CDR3: TGCAGCGTCCTGACAGAGGTCCCAGATACGCAGTATTTT.